This T cell receptor (beta chain) was identified in a study of Graves' ophthalmopathy and Graves' hyperthyroidism. Whole-study context: Hyperthyroidism counted as stable given no ophthalmopathy within 18 months of follow-up.

Comments on this clonotype: Its antigen is as yet unknown.

Other autoimmune diseases, uncontrolled infections, pregnancy or lactation excluded patients from enrollment. Amplification from RNA transcripts yielded the TCR beta CDR3 regions. Amplification began with first-round RT-PCR using HTBI primers, then second-round multiplex PCR was performed. MiXCR, run by TCRdb on the multiplex PCR reads, gives a single entry per CDR3 protein. This sample has over a million distinct CDR3 sequences, with about two fifths found just once. Study results and caveats: A 13-signature model separated ophthalmopathy from stable hyperthyroidism, about 91% sensitivity, around 79% specificity. The blood repertoire also included most expanded thyroid clonotypes above 0.001 frequency.

The CDR3 is 14 residues long. Germline V gene lookup returns CDR1 WSHSY and CDR2 SAAADI. V was cut by 2 bases and J by 7 bases, with 12 bases left in between. Input material: peripheral blood or thyroid tissue (not recorded which). This TCR was sampled from an adult man with Graves' hyperthyroidism. This chain joins TRBV10-2 and TRBJ1-5; D is unresolved. DNA for the CDR3: TGCGCCAGCAGTGAGATAGGTTATTCACAGCCCCAGCATTTT. It specifies CASSEIGYSQPQHF.